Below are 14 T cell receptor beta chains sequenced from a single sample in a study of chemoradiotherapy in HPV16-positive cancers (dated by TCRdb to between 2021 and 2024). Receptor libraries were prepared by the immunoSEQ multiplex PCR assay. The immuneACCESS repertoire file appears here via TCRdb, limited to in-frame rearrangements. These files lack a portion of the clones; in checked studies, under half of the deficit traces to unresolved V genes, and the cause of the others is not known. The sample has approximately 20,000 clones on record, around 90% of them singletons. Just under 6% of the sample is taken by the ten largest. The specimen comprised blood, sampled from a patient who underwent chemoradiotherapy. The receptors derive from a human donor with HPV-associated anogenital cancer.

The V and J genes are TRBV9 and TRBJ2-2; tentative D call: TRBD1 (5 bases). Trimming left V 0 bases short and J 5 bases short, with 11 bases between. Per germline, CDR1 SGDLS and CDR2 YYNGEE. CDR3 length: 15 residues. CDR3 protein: CASSVAKGRTGELFF. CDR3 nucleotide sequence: TGTGCCAGCAGCGTAGCGAAGGGGCGGACCGGGGAGCTGTTTTTT.

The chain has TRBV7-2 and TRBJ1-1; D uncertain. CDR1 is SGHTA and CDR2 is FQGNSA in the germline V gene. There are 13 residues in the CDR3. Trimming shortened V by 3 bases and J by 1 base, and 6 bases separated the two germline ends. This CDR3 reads CASSFAGNTEAFF. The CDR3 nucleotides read TGTGCCAGCAGCTTTGCAGGGAACACTGAAGCTTTCTTT.

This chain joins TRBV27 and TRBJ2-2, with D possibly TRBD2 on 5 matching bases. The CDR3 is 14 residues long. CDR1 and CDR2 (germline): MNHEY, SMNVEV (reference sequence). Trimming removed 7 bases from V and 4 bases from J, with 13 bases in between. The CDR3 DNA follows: TGTGCCAGCACCCTGGACTGGCGCACCGGGGAGCTGTTTTTT. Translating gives CASTLDWRTGELFF.

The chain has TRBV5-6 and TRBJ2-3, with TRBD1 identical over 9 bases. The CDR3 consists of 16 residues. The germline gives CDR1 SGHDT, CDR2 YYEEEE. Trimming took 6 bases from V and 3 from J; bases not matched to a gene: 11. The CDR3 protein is CASNTKDRGLTDTQYF. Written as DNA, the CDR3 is TGTGCCAGCAACACCAAGGACAGGGGTTTAACAGATACGCAGTATTTT.

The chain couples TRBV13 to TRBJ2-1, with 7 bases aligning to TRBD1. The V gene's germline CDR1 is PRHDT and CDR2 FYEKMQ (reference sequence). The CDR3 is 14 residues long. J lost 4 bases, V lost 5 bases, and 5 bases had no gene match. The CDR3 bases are TGTGCCAGCAGCCCAGGGGACAGTTACAATGAGCAGTTCTTC. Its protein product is CASSPGDSYNEQFF.

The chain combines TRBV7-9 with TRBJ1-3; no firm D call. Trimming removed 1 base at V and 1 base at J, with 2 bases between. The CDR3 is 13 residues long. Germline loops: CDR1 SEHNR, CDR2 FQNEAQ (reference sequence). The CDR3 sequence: CASSLGSGNTIYF. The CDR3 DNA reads TGTGCCAGCAGCTTAGGTTCTGGAAACACCATATATTTT.

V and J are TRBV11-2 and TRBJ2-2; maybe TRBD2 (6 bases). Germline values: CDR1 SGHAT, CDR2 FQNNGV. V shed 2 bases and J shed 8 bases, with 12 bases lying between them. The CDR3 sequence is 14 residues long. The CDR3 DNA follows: TGTGCCAGCAGCTTATTTTCGGGGGAAGGGGAGCTGTTTTTT. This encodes CASSLFSGEGELFF.

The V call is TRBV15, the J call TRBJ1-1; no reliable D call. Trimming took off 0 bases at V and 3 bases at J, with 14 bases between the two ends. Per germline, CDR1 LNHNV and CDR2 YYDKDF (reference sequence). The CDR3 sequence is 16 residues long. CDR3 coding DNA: TGTGCCACCAGCAGAGAAAGCCCTTGGGAGTACACTGAAGCTTTCTTT. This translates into CATSRESPWEYTEAFF.

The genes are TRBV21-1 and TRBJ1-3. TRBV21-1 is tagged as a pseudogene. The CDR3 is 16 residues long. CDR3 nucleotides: TGTGCCAGCAGCAAGCGCGACGGGAGCTCTGGAAACACCATATATTTT. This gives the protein CASSKRDGSSGNTIYF.

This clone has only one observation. The CDR3 loop reads CASSLEEVGRGNTEAFF. Written as DNA, the CDR3 is TGTGCCAGCAGCTTAGAGGAGGTCGGACGGGGGAACACTGAAGCTTTCTTT. The rearrangement joins TRBV7-8 to TRBJ1-1; D call uncertain. The germline CDR1 and CDR2 sequences are SGHVS and FQNEAQ. V lost 1 base and J lost 1, with 16 bases in between. CDR3 length: 17 amino acids.

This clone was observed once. The CDR3 DNA reads as TGTGCCAGCACCCCAGGGACTAGCGGGGGGACAGATACGCAGTATTTT. It translates to CASTPGTSGGTDTQYF. J is TRBJ2-3 and V is TRBV7-9; 15 bases are a match to TRBD2. Germline loops: CDR1 SEHNR, CDR2 FQNEAQ (reference sequence). V lost 7 bases to trimming and J lost 3 bases; unmatched junction nucleotides: 5. This CDR3 is 16 amino acids long.

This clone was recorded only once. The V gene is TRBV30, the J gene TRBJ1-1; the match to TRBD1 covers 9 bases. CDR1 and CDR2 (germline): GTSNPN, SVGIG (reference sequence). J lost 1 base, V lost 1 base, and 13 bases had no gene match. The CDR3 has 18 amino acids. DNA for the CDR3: TGTGCCTGGAGTGCCCTGGGACAGGGAAGATGGGGGAACACTGAAGCTTTCTTT. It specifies CAWSALGQGRWGNTEAFF.

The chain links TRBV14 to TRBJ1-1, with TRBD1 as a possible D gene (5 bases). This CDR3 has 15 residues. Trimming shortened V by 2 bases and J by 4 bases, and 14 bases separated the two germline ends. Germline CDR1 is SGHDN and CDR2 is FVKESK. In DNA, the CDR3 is TGTGCCAGCAGCCAATTTAGGGGAGGGAGCACTGAAGCTTTCTTT. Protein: CASSQFRGGSTEAFF.

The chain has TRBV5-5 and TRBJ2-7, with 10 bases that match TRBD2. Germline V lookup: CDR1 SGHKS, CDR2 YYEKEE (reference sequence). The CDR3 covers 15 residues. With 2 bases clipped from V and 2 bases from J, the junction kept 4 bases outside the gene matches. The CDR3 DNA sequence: TGTGCCAGCAGCTTACTAGCGGGACAGACCTACGAGCAGTACGTC. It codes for CASSLLAGQTYEQYV.